This T cell receptor (beta chain) emerged from a study of blood T cell repertoires in COVID-19. Libraries were prepared by immunoSEQ multiplex PCR; TCRdb keeps only in-frame clonotypes and omits some of them. Of more than 65,000 clones in the sample, around 90% were seen once. The germline V gene encodes CDR1 SGHTA and CDR2 FQGNSA. The CDR3 is 15 amino acids. The V and J ends lost 4 bases and 2 bases, in that order; junction bases with no gene match: 7. The sample consisted of peripheral blood. The rearrangement joins TRBV7-2 to TRBJ2-7, with TRBD2 matching 8 bases. This TCR was recovered from a woman of 80 years or more with active or convalescent COVID-19. The DNA of the CDR3 is TGTGCCAGCAGCTACGGGGGGGCCGTCACCTACGAGCAGTACTTC. The encoded protein is CASSYGGAVTYEQYF.